These 13 T cell receptor beta chains were sequenced from one sample in a study of identifying expanded T cells in peripheral blood. The table came from immunoSEQ multiplex PCR; TCRdb's copy has only in-frame clones and leaves some out. The sample shows some 75,000 clones, about nine tenths of them seen only once. The sample was blood. The receptors here all came from a person between 18 and 70 years old in good health.

Turning to this clone: The junction differs from germline at one of its ends, possibly a read error. The J gene is TRBJ2-3, the V gene TRBV13; 10 positions match TRBD2. The V gene's germline CDR1 is PRHDT and CDR2 FYEKMQ (reference sequence). This CDR3 spans 14 amino acids. The CDR3 is CASRLAGGRYTQYF. The CDR3 DNA reads TGTGCCAGCAGGTTAGCGGGGGGCAGATATACGCAGTATTTT.

The genes are TRBV6-6 and TRBJ1-1; D remains unclear. The CDR3 totals 12 residues. With 4 bases removed from V and 6 bases from J, the gap between germline ends came to 9 bases. Germline lookup yields CDR1 MNHNY and CDR2 SVGAGI (reference sequence). The CDR3 sequence is CASSLGKAEAFF. The CDR3 nucleotides are TGTGCCAGCAGTTTGGGTAAAGCTGAAGCTTTCTTT.

The chain combines TRBV25-1 with TRBJ1-1, with a tentative D call TRBD1 (6 bases). V dropped 6 bases and J dropped 0 bases, with 17 bases sitting between them. CDR3 size: 16 residues. Germline CDR1 reads MGHDK; CDR2 reads SYGVNS. This CDR3 reads CASRALGGRMNTEAFF. DNA for the CDR3: TGTGCCAGCAGGGCCCTGGGGGGGCGGATGAACACTGAAGCTTTCTTT.

The V gene is TRBV10-2, the J gene TRBJ1-5, with TRBD1 matching 11 bases. V dropped 0 bases and J dropped 2; count of bases not matched to a gene: 3. Germline-derived CDR1 and CDR2 are WSHSY and SAAADI. The CDR3 is made up of 17 amino acids. The CDR3 reads CASSESGQGAGNQPQHF. CDR3 sequence (DNA): TGCGCCAGCAGTGAGTCTGGACAGGGGGCAGGCAATCAGCCCCAGCATTTT.

The V call is TRBV5-1, the J call TRBJ1-1; D is unclear. With 3 bases removed from V and 0 bases from J, the gap between germline ends came to 12 bases. CDR1 and CDR2 (germline): SGHRS, YFSETQ. The CDR3 loop spans 15 amino acids. CDR3 in DNA: TGCGCCAGCAGCTGGGGAGGAACTATGAACACTGAAGCTTTCTTT. This codes for CASSWGGTMNTEAFF.

About this clone: The junction does not match germline at one end; this may be a read error. The V gene is TRBV7-7, the J gene TRBJ1-4; D not certain. Per germline, CDR1 SSHAT and CDR2 FNYEAQ (reference sequence). The CDR3 consists of 11 residues. CDR3 residues: CASRSGEKLFF. The CDR3, as DNA: TGTGCTAGCAGGAGTGGTGAAAAACTGTTTTTT.

This clone appeared once. The chain joins TRBV10-1 to TRBJ1-1, with D uncertain. The V gene's germline CDR1 is WNHNN and CDR2 SYGVQD (reference sequence). V was cut by 5 bases and J by 1 base, with 5 bases left in between. This CDR3 is built from 12 residues. DNA for the CDR3: TGCGCCAGCAGTAAGGGGAACACTGAAGCTTTCTTT. Protein sequence: CASSKGNTEAFF.

J is TRBJ1-1 and V is TRBV6-5; D is ambiguous. Deletions cut 2 bases from V and 1 base from J, with 5 bases between. Germline V gene lookup returns CDR1 MNHEY and CDR2 SVGAGI. There are 13 residues in the CDR3. The CDR3 reads CASSYNSNTEAFF. CDR3 sequence (DNA): TGTGCCAGCAGTTACAACTCGAACACTGAAGCTTTCTTT.

The chain combines TRBV4-2 with TRBJ2-6; D not resolved. Germline values: CDR1 LGHNA, CDR2 YNFKEQ. V was pared by 1 base and J by 0 bases, with 7 bases between. The CDR3 is made up of 16 amino acids. This CDR3 is CASSQAGGSGANVLTF. CDR3 coding DNA: TGTGCCAGCAGCCAAGCTGGCGGCTCTGGGGCCAACGTCCTGACTTTC.

The genes are TRBV5-6 and TRBJ2-1; 9 nucleotides match TRBD1. Germline CDR1 reads SGHDT; CDR2 reads YYEEEE. Trimming removed 4 bases from V and 8 bases from J; junction bases left unmatched: 13. The CDR3 sequence is 16 residues long. The CDR3 protein is CASSRRGLQGADEQFF. The CDR3 nucleotides read TGTGCCAGCAGCCGTAGGGGTTTACAGGGGGCGGATGAGCAGTTCTTC.

V gene TRBV5-4 combines with J gene TRBJ2-3; TRBD2 aligns across 8 bases. Germline CDR1 reads SGHNT; CDR2 reads YYREEE (reference sequence). This CDR3 is 16 amino acids long. Germline trimming cut 4 bases from V and 0 bases from J; bases unmatched to any gene: 7. The DNA of the CDR3 is TGTGCCAGCAGCACCCGCTCTAGCGGGAGCACAGATACGCAGTATTTT. This gives the protein CASSTRSSGSTDTQYF.

The chain combines TRBV27 with TRBJ1-5, with 10 bases that match TRBD1. V shed 8 bases and J 2 bases; nucleotides not matched to a gene: 12. CDR1 and CDR2 from the germline V gene are MNHEY and SMNVEV (reference sequence). The CDR3 consists of 17 residues. CDR3: CASSSGTGAWGNQPQHF. In nucleotides, the CDR3 is TGTGCCAGCTCCTCCGGGACAGGGGCCTGGGGCAATCAGCCCCAGCATTTT.

This clone is classed as medium-sized. The chain is built from TRBV9 and TRBJ2-5, with D perhaps matching TRBD2 (6 bases). V dropped 0 bases and J dropped 3 bases, with 9 bases sitting between them. CDR3 length: 14 residues. Per the germline V gene, CDR1 is SGDLS and CDR2 is YYNGEE. In DNA, the CDR3 is TGTGCCAGCAGCGTAGCGGGAGTTGAAGAGACCCAGTACTTC. As protein: CASSVAGVEETQYF.